This T cell receptor (beta chain) was documented in a study of T cells in Graves' hyperthyroidism and ophthalmopathy. The CDR3 runs 14 residues. The germline V gene has CDR1 MNHNS and CDR2 SASEGT. V was cut by 2 bases and J by 0 bases, with 7 bases left in between. TCR beta CDR3 regions were amplified from RNA transcripts. The HTBI primer set drove a first-round RT-PCR of the TCR CDR3. One entry per CDR3 protein, called by TCRdb with MiXCR from the multiplex PCR reads. The repertoire consists of a few hundred thousand distinct CDR3 sequences, with approximately 23% occurring once and the leading ten covering about 60%. Disease lasting under 3 months, a NOSPECS grade of at least 4, and a Clinical Activity Score of at least 3 were features of the ophthalmopathy patients. Researchers barred patients who had uncontrolled infection, other autoimmune disease, pregnancy or lactation. Each diagnosis drew on symptoms, thyroxine, TRAb, thyroid ultrasound and orbital computed tomography findings. The PBMCs had their origin in approximately 10 ml of fresh peripheral blood.

The origin of this receptor is a man aged 30-40 years with Graves' ophthalmopathy. The chain uses TRBV6-1 and TRBJ1-1, with D uncertain. Sequenced sample: blood. The CDR3 loop is CASSEWVMNTEAFF. DNA of the CDR3: TGTGCCAGCAGTGAATGGGTAATGAACACTGAAGCTTTCTTT.